Reported below is one TCR beta chain. Antigen unknown. What was sequenced were expressed TCRB transcripts, since all of the isolated RNA had been reverse transcribed. The protocol was immunoSEQ multiplex PCR, while the TCRdb copy is restricted to in-frame clones and leaves out a portion. This sample has under 850,000 clones, with 13% found just once. Germline CDR1 reads MNHNS; CDR2 reads SASEGT. This CDR3 is built from 12 residues. The germline V and J ends were trimmed by 6 bases and 7 bases, with 13 bases remaining between them. This entry is derived from a study of beta chain features in type 1 diabetes. Overall study context: Sorted cells, approximately 110 million in number, were examined across all samples.

Each of the sorted populations had a purity greater than 95%. Study findings and constraints: Relative to healthy donors, patients appeared to have naive, central memory and Treg TCRB repertoires that were more similar. The cDNA sequencing approach could over-represent high-TCR-expressing cells. Shortening that was moderate but significant affected the TCRB CDR3s of Type 1 diabetes patients in all four CD4+ subsets.

The sequenced sample consisted of naive CD4+ T cells from blood. The TCR sequence derives from a man between 18 and 29 years old with type 1 diabetes. The chain carries TRBV6-1 and TRBJ2-7, with a possible D match to TRBD2 (5 bases). The DNA of the CDR3 is TGTGCCAGCAGCCTTTGGACGGGAGAGCAGTACTTC. Translating gives CASSLWTGEQYF.